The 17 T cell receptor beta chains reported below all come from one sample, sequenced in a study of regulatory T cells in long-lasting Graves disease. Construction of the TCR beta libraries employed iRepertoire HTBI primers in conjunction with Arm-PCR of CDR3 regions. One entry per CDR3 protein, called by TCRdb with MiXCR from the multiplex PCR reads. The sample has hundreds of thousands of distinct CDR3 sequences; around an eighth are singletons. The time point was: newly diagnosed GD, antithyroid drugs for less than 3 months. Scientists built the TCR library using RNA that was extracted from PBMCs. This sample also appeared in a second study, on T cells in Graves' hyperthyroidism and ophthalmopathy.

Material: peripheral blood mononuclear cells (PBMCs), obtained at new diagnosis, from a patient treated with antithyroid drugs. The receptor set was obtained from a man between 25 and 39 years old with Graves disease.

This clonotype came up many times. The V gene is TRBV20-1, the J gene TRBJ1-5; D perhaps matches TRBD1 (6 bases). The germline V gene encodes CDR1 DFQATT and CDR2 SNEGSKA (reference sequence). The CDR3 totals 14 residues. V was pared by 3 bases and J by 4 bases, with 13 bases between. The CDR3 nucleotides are TGCAGTGCTAGTGAGGGTACAGGGAATCAGCCCCAGCATTTT. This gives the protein CSASEGTGNQPQHF.

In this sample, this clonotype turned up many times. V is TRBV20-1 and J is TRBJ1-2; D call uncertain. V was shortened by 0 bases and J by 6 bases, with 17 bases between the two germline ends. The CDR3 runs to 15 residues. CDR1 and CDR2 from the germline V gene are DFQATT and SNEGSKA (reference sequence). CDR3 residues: CSARDPGLRANGYTF. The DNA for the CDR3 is TGCAGTGCTAGAGATCCGGGGTTAAGAGCAAATGGCTACACCTTC.

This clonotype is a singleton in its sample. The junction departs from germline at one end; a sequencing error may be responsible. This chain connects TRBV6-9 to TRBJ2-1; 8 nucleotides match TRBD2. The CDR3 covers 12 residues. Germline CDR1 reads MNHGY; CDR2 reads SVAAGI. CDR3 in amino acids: CASSGSCNEQFF. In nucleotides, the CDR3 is TGCGCCAGCAGCGGGAGCTGCAATGAGCAGTTCTTC.

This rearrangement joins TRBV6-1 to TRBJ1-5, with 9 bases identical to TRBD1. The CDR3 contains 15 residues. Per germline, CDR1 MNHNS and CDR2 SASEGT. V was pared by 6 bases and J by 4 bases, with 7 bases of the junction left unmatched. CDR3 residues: CASSRDRGDNQPQHF. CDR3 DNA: TGTGCCAGCAGCCGTGACAGGGGGGATAATCAGCCCCAGCATTTT.

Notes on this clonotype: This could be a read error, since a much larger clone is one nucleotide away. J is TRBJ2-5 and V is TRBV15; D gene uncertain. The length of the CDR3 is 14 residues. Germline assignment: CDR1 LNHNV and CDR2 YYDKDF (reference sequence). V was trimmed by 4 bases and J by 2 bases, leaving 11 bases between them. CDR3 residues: CATSTSVMQETQYF. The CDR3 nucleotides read TGTGCCACCAGCACATCAGTGATGCAAGAGACCCAGTACTTC. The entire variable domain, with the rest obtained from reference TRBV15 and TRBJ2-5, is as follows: DAMVIQNPRYQVTQFGKPVTLSCSQTLNHNVMYWYQQKSSQAPKLLFHYYDKDFNNEADTPDNFQSRRPNTSFCFLDIRSPGLGDTAMYLCATSTSVMQETQYFGPGTRLLVL.

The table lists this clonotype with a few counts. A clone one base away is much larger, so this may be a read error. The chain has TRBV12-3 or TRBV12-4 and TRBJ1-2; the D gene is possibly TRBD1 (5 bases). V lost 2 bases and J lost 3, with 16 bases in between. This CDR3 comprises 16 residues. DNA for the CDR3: TGTGCCAGCAGTTTAAAGGCAGGGATCCGCCACTATGGCTACACCTTC. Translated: CASSLKAGIRHYGYTF.

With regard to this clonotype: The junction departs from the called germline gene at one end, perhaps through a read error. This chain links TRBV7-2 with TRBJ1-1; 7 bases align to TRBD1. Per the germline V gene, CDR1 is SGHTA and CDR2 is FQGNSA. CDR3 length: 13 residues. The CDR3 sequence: CASSKDRSRHILF. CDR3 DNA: TGTGCCAGCAGCAAGGACAGGTCGAGGCATATTCTCTTT.

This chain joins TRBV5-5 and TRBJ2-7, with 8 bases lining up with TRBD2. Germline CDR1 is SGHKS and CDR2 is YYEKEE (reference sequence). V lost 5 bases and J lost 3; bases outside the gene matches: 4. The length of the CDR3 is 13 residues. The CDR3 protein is CASRVGTSYEQYF. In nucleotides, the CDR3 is TGTGCCAGCAGAGTAGGGACTAGCTACGAGCAGTACTTC.

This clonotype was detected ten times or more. The CDR3 DNA sequence: TGTGCCATCAGTTTTCGGGAGATGAACACTGAAGCTTTCTTT. Its protein product is CAISFREMNTEAFF. The rearrangement uses TRBV10-3 and TRBJ1-1; D is uncertain. Germline values: CDR1 ENHRY, CDR2 SYGVKD. V was trimmed by 5 bases and J by 0 bases, leaving 10 bases between them. CDR3 size: 14 residues.

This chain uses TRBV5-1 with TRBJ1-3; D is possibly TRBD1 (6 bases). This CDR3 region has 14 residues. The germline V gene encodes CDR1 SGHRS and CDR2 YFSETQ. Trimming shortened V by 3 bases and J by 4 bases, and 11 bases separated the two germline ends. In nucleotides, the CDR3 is TGCGCCAGCAGCTATATGGGGGGCGGAAACACCATATATTTT. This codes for CASSYMGGGNTIYF. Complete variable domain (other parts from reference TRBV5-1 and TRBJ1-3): KAGVTQTPRYLIKTRGQQVTLSCSPISGHRSVSWYQQTPGQGLQFLFEYFSETQRNKGNFPGRFSGRQFSNSRSEMNVSTLELGDSALYLCASSYMGGGNTIYFGEGSWLTVV.

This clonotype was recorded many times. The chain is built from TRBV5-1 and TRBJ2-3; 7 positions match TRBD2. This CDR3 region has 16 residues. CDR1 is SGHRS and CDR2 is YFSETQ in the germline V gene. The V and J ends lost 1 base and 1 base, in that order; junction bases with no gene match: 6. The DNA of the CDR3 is TGCGCCAGCAGCTTGTTAGCGGGCGCCCGCACAGATACGCAGTATTTT. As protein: CASSLLAGARTDTQYF.

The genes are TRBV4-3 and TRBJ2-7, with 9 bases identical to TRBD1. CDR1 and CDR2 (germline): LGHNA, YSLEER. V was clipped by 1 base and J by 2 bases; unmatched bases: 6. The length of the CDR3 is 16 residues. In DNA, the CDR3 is TGCGCCAGCAGCCAAGGCCCGGGACAGGGTACCTACGAGCAGTACTTC. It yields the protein CASSQGPGQGTYEQYF.

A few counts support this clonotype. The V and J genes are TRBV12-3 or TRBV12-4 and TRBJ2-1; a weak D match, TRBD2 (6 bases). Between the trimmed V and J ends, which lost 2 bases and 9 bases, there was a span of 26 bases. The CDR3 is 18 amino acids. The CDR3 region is CASSLRAGGGGGNSEQFF. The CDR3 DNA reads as TGTGCCAGCAGTTTAAGAGCGGGCGGAGGAGGAGGGAACAGTGAGCAGTTCTTC.

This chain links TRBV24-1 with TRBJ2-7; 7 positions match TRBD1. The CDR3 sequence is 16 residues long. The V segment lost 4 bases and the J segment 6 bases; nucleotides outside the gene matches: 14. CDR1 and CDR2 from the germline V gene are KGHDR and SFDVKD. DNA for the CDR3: TGTGCCACCAGTGACCCCCGCCCCGACAGGGATGGCGAGCAGTACTTC. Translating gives CATSDPRPDRDGEQYF.

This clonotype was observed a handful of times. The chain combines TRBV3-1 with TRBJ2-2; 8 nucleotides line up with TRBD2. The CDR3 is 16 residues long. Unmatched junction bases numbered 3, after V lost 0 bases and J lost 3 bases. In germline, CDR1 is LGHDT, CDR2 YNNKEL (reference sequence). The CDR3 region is CASSQEAGDHTGELFF. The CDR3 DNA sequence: TGTGCCAGCAGCCAAGAAGCGGGAGACCACACCGGGGAGCTGTTTTTT.

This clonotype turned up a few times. CDR3 DNA sequence: TGTGCCAGAGCCTGGACAGGGGACCCCCATCAGCCCCAGCATTTT. Translated, it gives CARAWTGDPHQPQHF. The chain joins TRBV6-4 to TRBJ1-5, with TRBD1 matching over 9 bases. The CDR3 sequence is 15 residues long. V lost 9 bases, J lost 5 bases, and 11 bases stayed unmatched. CDR1 and CDR2 from the germline V gene are MRHNA and SNTAGT.

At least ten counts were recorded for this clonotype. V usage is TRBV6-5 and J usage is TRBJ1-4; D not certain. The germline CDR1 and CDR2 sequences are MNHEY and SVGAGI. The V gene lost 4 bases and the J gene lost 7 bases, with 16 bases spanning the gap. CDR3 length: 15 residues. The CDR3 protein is CASSSPMVSGEKLFF. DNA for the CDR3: TGTGCCAGCAGTTCCCCCATGGTCAGTGGTGAAAAACTGTTTTTT.